This entry describes one TCR beta chain. Germline CDR1 reads SEHNR; CDR2 reads FQNEAQ (reference sequence). The CDR3 covers 16 residues. V shed 1 base and J shed 9 bases, with 19 bases lying between them. The data were taken from a study of cytomegalovirus exposure and HLA in healthy donors. It was with 60 Vbeta and 13 Jbeta primers that the PCR ran. The table came from immunoSEQ multiplex PCR; TCRdb's copy has only in-frame clones and leaves some out. The table includes 90,000 to 140,000 clones, 70% to 80% detected once. Material for sequencing was PBMCs. The TCR was taken from a man in his forties in good health and CMV-seronegative. The rearrangement uses TRBV7-9 and TRBJ1-3; D call uncertain. The CDR3 loop is CASSLGALGGRLTIYF. In nucleotides, the CDR3 is TGTGCCAGCAGCTTAGGAGCCCTGGGAGGACGCCTCACCATATATTTT.